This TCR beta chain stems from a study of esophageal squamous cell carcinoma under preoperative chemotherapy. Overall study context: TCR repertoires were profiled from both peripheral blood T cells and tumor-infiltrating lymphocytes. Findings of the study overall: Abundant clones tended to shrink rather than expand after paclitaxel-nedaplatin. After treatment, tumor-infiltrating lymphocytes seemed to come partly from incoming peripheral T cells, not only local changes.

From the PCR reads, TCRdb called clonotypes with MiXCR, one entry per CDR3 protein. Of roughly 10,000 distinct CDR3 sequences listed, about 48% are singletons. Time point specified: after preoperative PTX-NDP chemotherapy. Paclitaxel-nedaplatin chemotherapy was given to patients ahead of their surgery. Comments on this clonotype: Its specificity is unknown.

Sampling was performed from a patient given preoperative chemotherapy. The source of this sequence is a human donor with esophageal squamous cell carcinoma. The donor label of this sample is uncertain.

CDR3 protein: CASSIGGRGETEQFF. As DNA, the CDR3 is TGTGCCAGTAGTATCGGGGGGAGAGGGGAGACTGAGCAGTTCTTC. The gene calls are TRBV19 and TRBJ2-1; 7 positions agree with TRBD2. J gave up 9 bases and V 3 bases, and 11 bases lay outside the gene matches. The CDR3 consists of 15 residues. Per germline, CDR1 LNHDA and CDR2 SQIVND (reference sequence).